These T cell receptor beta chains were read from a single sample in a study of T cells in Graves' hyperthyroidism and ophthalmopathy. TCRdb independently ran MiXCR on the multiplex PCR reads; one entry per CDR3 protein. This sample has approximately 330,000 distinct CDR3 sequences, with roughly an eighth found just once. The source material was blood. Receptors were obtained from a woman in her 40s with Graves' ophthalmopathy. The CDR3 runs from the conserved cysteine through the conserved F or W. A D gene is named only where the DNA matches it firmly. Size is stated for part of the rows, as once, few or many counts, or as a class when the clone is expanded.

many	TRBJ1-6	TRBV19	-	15	TGTGCCAGTAGTCCCGGGGCGGGGGGCAATTCACCCCTCCACTTT	CASSPGAGGNSPLHF
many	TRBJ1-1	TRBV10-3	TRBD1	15	TGTGCCATCAGATCGACAGGGGGAGTGAACACTGAAGCTTTCTTT	CAIRSTGGVNTEAFF
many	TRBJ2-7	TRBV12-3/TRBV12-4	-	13	TGTGCCAGCAGTTTTGATAAGTCCTACGAGCAGTACTTC	CASSFDKSYEQYF
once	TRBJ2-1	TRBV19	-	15	TGTGCCAGTAGATCGAGGGGCCCCTCCTACAACGAGCAGTTCTTC	CASRSRGPSYNEQFF
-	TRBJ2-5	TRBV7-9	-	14	TGTGCCAGCAGCTCAGTCTCCTCCCGGGAGACCCAGTACTTC	CASSSVSSRETQYF
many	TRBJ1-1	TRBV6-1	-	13	TGTGCCAGCAGGCCCTCAGGGAGGACTGAAGCTTTCTTT	CASRPSGRTEAFF
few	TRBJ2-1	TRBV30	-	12	TGTGCCTGGAGTGTAGAACACACGACGCAGTTCTTC	CAWSVEHTTQFF
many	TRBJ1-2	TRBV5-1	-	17	TGCGCCAGCAGCTTGGACCCCGGGACATTAATGCGGGGTGGCTACACCTTC	CASSLDPGTLMRGGYTF
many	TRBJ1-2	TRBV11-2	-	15	TGTGCCAGCAGCATCACTGGAGGGGGGCTCTATGGCTACACCTTC	CASSITGGGLYGYTF
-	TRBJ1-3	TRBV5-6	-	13	TGTGCCAGCAGCTTGAAAGCTGGAAACACCATATATTTT	CASSLKAGNTIYF
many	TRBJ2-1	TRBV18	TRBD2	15	TGTGCCAGCTCACCACGCGGGAGAACCTACAATGAGCAGTTCTTC	CASSPRGRTYNEQFF
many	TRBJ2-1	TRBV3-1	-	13	TGTGCCAGCAGCCAAGATCTGGCTAAAGCGCAGTTCTTC	CASSQDLAKAQFF
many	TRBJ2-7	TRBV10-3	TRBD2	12	TGTGCCATCAGTGGACTAGCCGACGAGCAGTACTTC	CAISGLADEQYF
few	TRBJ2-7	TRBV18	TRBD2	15	TGTGCCAGCTCAATCACCGGCGGGAGGGATTACGAGCAGTACTTC	CASSITGGRDYEQYF
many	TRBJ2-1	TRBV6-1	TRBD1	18	TGTGCCAGCAGTGTAGGACAGGGGGCTCAGAGCTCCTACAATGAGCAGTTCTTC	CASSVGQGAQSSYNEQFF
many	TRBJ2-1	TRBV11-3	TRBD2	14	TGTGCCAGCAGCTTTAGCGGGAGTAAGAATGAGCAGTTCTTC	CASSFSGSKNEQFF
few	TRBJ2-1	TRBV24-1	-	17	TGTGCCACCAGTGACCTACCACGCACGAGGGACTACAATGAGCAGTTCTTC	CATSDLPRTRDYNEQFF
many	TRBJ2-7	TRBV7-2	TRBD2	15	TGTGCCAGCAGCCGATTCGTGGGGACTAACTACGAGCAGTACTTC	CASSRFVGTNYEQYF
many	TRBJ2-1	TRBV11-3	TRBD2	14	TGTGCCAGCGAAACTAGCGGGGCCGACAATGAGCAGTTCTTC	CASETSGADNEQFF
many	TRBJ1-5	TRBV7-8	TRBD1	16	TGTGCCAGCAGCCGACAGGGGGCTAATAGCAATCAGCCCCAGCATTTT	CASSRQGANSNQPQHF
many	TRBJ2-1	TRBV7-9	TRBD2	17	TGTGCCAGCAGCTTAGCGCCGGCGGGAGGGCCTTACAATGAGCAGTTCTTC	CASSLAPAGGPYNEQFF
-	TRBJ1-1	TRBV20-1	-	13	TGCAGTGCTAGACCCCGACAGAACACTGAAGCTTTCTTT	CSARPRQNTEAFF
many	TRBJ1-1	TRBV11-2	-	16	TGTGCCAGCAGCCCAGTGTATTTAACAGGGAACACTGAAGCTTTCTTT	CASSPVYLTGNTEAFF
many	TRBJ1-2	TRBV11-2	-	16	TGTGCCAGCAGCTATTCAACAGGACTGTCTAACTATGGCTACACCTTC	CASSYSTGLSNYGYTF
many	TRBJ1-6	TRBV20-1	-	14	TGCAGTGCTAGGGTCAGGTCCTATAATTCACCCCTCCACTTT	CSARVRSYNSPLHF
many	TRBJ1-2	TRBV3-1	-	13	TGTGCCAGCAGCCCACGACGCATTGGGGGCTACACCTTC	CASSPRRIGGYTF
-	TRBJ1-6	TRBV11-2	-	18	TGTGCCAGCAGCTTGGAGGACAGTTTCTGGGCTGGCGATTCACCCCTCCACTTT	CASSLEDSFWAGDSPLHF
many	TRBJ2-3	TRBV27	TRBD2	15	TGTGCCAGCAGTTTCGCTAGCGGATATGGGGATACGCAGTATTTT	CASSFASGYGDTQYF
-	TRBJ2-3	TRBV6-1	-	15	TGTGCCAGCAGTGAGGGACTTGCCAGCACAGATACGCAGTATTTT	CASSEGLASTDTQYF
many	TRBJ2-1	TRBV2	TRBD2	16	TGTGCCAGCAGTGAAGTTGTAGCGGGGTATTACAATGAGCAGTTCTTC	CASSEVVAGYYNEQFF
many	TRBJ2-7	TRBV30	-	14	TGTGCCTGGAGTGTTAGGAGGCTAGCATACGAGCAGTACTTC	CAWSVRRLAYEQYF
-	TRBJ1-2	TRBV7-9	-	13	TGTGCCAGCAGCTCCTGGGACGCCTCTGGCTACACCTTC	CASSSWDASGYTF
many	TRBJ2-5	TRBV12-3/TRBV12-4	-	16	TGTGCCAGCAGTCCCATCTCTTTATCGGTTGGCGAGACCCAGTACTTC	CASSPISLSVGETQYF
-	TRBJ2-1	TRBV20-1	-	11	TGCAGTGCTAGTCATCCCAATGAGCAGTTCTTC	CSASHPNEQFF
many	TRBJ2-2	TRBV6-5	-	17	TGTGCCAGCAGTTACTCGAGGGTTACGGTATACACCGGGGAGCTGTTTTTT	CASSYSRVTVYTGELFF
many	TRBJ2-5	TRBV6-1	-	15	TGTGCCAGCAGTGGAGTGGATGGGAGGCAGGAGACCCAGTACTTC	CASSGVDGRQETQYF
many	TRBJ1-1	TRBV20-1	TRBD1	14	TGCAGTGCTTCTTTAGGGGGCCTGAACACTGAAGCTTTCTTT	CSASLGGLNTEAFF
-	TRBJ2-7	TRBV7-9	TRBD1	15	TGTGCCAGCAGCGTAAACCGGGACAGGGGCTACGAGCAGTACTTC	CASSVNRDRGYEQYF
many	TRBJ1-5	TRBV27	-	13	TGTGCCAGCAGCGGAAAAATAAATCAGCCCCAGCATTTT	CASSGKINQPQHF
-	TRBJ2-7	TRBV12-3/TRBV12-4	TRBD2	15	TGTGCCAGCAGTTTTTTCCTAGCGGGGGCCTACGAGCAGTACTTC	CASSFFLAGAYEQYF
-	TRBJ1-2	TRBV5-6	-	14	TGTGCCAGCAGCTTGGGAGGGCCCTCGCGTGGCTACACCTTC	CASSLGGPSRGYTF